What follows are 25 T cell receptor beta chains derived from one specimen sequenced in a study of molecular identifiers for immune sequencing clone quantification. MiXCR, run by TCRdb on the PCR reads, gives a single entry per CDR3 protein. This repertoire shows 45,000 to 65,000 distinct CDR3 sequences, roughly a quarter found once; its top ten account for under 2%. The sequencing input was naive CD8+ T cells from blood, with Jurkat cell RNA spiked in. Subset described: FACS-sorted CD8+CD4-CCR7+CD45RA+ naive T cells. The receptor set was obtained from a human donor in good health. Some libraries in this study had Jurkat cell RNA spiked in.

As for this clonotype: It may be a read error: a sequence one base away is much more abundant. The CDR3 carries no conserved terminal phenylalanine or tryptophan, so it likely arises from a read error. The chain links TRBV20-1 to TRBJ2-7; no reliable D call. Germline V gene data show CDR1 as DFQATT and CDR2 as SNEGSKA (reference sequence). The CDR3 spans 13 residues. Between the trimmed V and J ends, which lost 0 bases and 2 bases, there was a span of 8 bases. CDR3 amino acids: CSAREGLAYEQYL. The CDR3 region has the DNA TGCAGTGCTAGAGAAGGGTTAGCCTACGAGCAGTACCTC.

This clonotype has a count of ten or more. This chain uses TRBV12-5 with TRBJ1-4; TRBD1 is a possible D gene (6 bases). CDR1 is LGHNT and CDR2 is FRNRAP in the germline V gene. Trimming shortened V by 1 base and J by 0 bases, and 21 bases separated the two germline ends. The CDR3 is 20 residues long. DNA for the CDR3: TGTGCTAGTGGTTTGGCCAGGACAGAAACGACCCTTGCAACTAATGAAAAACTGTTTTTT. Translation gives CASGLARTETTLATNEKLFF.

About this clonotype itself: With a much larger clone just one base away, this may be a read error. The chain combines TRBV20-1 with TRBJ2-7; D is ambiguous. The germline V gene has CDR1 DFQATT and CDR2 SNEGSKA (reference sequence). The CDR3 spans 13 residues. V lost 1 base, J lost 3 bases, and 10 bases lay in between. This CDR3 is CSARVRQIYEQYF. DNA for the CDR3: TGCAGTGCTAGAGTGCGGCAGATCTACGAGCAGTACTTC.

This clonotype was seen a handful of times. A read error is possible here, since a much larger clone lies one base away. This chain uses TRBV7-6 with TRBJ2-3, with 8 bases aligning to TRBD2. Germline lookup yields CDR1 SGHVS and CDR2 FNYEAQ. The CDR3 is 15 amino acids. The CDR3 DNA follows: TGTGCCAGCAGCCCGAGTCGGGGGGGCACAGATGCGCAGTATTTT. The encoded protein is CASSPSRGGTDAQYF. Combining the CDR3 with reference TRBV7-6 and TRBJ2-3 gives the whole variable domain GAGVSQSPRYKVTKRGQDVALRCDPISGHVSLYWYRQALGQGPEFLTYFNYEAQQDKSGLPNDRFSAERPEGSISTLTIQRTEQRDSAMYRCASSPSRGGTDAQYFGPGTRLTVL.

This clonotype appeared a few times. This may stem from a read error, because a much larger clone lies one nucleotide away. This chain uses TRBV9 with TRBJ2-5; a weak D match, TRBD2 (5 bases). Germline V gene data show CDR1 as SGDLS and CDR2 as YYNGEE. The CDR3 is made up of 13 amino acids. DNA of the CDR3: TGTACCAGCAGCGGCCAGAACGCAGAGACCCAGTACTTC. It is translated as CTSSGQNAETQYF.

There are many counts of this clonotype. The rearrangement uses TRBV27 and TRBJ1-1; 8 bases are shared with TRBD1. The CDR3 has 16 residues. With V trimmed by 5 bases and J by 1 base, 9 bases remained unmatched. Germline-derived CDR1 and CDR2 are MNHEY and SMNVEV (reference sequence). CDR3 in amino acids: CASSLYQTGENTEAFF. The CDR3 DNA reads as TGTGCCAGCAGTCTCTACCAGACAGGGGAGAACACTGAAGCTTTCTTT.

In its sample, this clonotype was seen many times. The CDR3 bases are TGTGCCAGCAGTCACGGACAGGTTAACACTGAAGCTTTCTTT. Protein: CASSHGQVNTEAFF. V gene TRBV7-9 combines with J gene TRBJ1-1, with TRBD1 matching over 7 bases. The CDR3 sequence is 14 residues long. Germline lookup yields CDR1 SEHNR and CDR2 FQNEAQ (reference sequence). The trim removed 6 bases at V and 2 bases at J, leaving 6 bases unmatched.

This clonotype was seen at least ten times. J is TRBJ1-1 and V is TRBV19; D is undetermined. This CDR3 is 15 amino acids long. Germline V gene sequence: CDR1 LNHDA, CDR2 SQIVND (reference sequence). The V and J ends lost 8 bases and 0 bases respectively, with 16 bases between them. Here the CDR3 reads CASGWQVGLNTEAFF. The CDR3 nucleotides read TGTGCCAGTGGCTGGCAGGTCGGCTTGAACACTGAAGCTTTCTTT.

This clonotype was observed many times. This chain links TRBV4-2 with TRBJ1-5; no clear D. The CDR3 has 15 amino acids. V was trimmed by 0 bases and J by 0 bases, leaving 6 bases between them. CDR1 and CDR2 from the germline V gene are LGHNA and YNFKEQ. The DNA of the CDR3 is TGTGCCAGCAGCCAAGAAATGTATAGCAATCAGCCCCAGCATTTT. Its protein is CASSQEMYSNQPQHF.

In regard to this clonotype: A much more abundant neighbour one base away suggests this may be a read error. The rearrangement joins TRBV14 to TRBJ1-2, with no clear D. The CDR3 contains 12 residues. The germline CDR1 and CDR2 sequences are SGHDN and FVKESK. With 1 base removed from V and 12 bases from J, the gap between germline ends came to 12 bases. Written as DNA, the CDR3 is TGTGCCAGCAGCCAAGGAGGAATTCGCCACACCTTC. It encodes CASSQGGIRHTF.

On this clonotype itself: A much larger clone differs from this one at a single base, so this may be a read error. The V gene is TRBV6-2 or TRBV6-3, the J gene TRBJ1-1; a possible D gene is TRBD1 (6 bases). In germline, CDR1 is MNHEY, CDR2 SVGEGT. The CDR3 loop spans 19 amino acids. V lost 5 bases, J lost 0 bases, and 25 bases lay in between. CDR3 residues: CASSHGRIRTDPMNTEAFF. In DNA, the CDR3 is TGTGCCAGCAGTCATGGAAGAATCCGGACAGATCCTATGAACACTGAAGCTTTCTTT.

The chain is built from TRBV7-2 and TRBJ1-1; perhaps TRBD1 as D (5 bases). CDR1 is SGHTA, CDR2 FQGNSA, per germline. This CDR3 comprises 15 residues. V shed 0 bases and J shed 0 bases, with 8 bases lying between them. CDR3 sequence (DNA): TGTGCCAGCAGCTTAGCGCAGGGTATGAACACTGAAGCTTTCTTT. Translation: CASSLAQGMNTEAFF.

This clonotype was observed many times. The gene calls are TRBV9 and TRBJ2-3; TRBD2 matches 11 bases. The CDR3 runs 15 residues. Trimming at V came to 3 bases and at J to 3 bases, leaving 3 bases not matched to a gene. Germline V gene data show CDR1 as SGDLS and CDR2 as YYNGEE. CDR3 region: CASSAGLAETDTQYF. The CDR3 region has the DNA TGTGCCAGCAGCGCGGGACTAGCGGAGACAGATACGCAGTATTTT.

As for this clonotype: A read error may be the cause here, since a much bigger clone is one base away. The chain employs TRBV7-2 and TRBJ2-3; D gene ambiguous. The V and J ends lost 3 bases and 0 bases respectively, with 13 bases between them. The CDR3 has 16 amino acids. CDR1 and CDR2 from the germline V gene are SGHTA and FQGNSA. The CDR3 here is CASSFDGTTSTDTQYF. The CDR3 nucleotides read TGTGCCAGCAGCTTTGACGGCACCACTAGCACAGATACGCAGTATTTT.

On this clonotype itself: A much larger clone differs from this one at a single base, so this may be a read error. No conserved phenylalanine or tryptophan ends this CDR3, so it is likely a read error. This CDR3 is CASSIGGGGDTGELFS. The DNA of the CDR3 is TGTGCCAGTAGTATTGGAGGGGGGGGAGACACCGGGGAGCTGTTTTCT. V gene TRBV19 combines with J gene TRBJ2-2, with a weak D call TRBD2 (7 bases). The CDR3 contains 16 residues. The ends were cut back, 3 bases at V and 3 bases at J, with 14 bases in the middle. The V gene's germline CDR1 is LNHDA and CDR2 SQIVND (reference sequence).

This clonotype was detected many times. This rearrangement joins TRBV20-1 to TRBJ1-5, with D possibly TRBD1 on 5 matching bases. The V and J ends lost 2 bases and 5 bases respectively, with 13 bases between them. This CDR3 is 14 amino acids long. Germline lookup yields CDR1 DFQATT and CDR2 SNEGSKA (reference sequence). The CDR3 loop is CSARFGPGDQPQHF. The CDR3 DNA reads TGCAGTGCTAGATTCGGACCGGGGGATCAGCCCCAGCATTTT.

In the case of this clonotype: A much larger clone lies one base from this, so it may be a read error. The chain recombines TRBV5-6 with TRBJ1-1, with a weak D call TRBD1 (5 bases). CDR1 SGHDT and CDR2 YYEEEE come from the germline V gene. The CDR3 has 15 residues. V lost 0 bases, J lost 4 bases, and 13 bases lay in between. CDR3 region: CASSLVRTKSTEAFF. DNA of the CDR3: TGTGCCAGCAGCTTGGTCAGGACAAAGAGCACTGAAGCTTTCTTT.

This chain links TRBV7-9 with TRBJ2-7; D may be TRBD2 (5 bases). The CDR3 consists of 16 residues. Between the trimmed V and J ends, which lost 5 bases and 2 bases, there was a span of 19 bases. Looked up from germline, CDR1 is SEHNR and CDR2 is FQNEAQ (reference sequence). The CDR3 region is CASSPSAGIKAYEQYF. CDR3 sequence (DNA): TGTGCCAGCAGCCCCTCGGCCGGGATAAAAGCCTACGAGCAGTACTTC.

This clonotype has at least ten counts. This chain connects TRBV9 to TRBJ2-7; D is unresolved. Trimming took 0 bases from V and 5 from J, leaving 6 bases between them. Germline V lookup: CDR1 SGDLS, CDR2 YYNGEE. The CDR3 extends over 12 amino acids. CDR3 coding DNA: TGTGCCAGCAGCGTAGATAGGGACGAGCAGTACTTC. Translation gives CASSVDRDEQYF.

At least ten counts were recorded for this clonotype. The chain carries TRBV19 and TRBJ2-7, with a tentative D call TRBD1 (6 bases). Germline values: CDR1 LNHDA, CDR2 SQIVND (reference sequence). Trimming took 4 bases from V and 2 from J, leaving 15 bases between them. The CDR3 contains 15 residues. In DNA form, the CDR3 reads TGTGCCAGTAGTAGCGCCGTGGGACAACCCTACGAGCAGTACTTC. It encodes CASSSAVGQPYEQYF.

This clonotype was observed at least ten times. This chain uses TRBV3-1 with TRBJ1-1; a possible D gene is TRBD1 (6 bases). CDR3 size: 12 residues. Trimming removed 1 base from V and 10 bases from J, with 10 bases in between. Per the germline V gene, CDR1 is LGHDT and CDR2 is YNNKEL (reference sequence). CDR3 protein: CASSQGTVGAFF. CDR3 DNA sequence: TGTGCCAGCAGCCAAGGGACAGTCGGAGCTTTCTTT.

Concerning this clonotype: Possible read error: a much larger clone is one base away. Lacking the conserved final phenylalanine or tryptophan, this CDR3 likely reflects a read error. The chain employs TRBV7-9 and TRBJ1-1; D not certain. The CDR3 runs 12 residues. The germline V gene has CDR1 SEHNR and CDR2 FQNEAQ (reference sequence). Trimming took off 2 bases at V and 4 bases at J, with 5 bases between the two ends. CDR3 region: CASSLWTTEAFL. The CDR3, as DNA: TGTGCCAGCAGCTTATGGACCACTGAAGCTTTCTTA.

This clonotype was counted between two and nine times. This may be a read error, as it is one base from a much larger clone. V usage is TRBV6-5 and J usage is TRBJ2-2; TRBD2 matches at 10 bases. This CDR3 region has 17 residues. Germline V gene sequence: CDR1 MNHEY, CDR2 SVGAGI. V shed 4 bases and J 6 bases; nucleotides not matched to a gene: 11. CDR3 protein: CASSLTSGFSAAGELFF. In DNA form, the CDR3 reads TGTGCCAGCAGTTTGACTAGCGGGTTCTCGGCCGCCGGGGAGCTGTTTTTT.

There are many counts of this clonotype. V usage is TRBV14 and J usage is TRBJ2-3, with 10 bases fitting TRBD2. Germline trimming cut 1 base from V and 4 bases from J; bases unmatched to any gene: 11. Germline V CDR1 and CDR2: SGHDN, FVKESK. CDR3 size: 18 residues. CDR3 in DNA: TGTGCCAGCAGCCAAGGTACTAGCGGGATCCTGATGGCAGATACGCAGTATTTT. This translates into CASSQGTSGILMADTQYF.

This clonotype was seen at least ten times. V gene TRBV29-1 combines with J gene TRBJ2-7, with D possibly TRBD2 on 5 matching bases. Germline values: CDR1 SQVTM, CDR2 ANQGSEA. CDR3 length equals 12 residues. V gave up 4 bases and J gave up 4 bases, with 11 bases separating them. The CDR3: CSVGEGQYEQYF. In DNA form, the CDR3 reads TGCAGCGTTGGTGAGGGCCAATACGAGCAGTACTTC.